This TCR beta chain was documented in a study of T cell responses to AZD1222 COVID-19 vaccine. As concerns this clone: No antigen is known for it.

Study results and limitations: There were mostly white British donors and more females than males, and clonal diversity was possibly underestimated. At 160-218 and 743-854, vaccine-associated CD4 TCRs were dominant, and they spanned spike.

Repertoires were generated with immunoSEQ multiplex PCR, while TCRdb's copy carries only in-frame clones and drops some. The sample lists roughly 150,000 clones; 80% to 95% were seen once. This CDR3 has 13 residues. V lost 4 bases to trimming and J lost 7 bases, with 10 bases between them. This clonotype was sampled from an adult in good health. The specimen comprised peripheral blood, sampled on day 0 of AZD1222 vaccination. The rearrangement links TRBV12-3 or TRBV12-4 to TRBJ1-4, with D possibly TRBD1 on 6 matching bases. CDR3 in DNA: TGTGCCAGCAGTTCAGGACAGAGTGAAAAACTGTTTTTT. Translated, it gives CASSSGQSEKLFF.